The 20 T cell receptor beta chains reported below all come from one sample, sequenced in a study of Ad26.COV2.S vaccination and SARS-CoV-2 variants. Regarding treatment: 15 to 20 received Ad26.COV2.S at low or high dose, single or two shots; about five received placebo; per-sample allocation not given. Collection of the samples took place on day 63 after the first injection of vaccine or placebo. Only in-frame clones appear in the TCRdb table, and some are missing; sequencing was by immunoSEQ multiplex PCR. The sample carries about 430,000 clones, around 90% recorded once. The input for sequencing was peripheral blood, taken in a trial of Ad26.COV2.S vaccine versus placebo. The source of these receptors is a person between 18 and 59 years old who received the Ad26.COV2.S COVID-19 vaccine or a placebo.

The chain is built from TRBV24-1 and TRBJ2-2, with 11 bases lining up with TRBD2. The CDR3 consists of 16 residues. The germline V gene encodes CDR1 KGHDR and CDR2 SFDVKD. J was trimmed by 3 bases and V by 1 base; bases with no gene match: 0. The CDR3 nucleotides read TGTGCCACCAGTGATTTACTAGCGGGAGACACCGGGGAGCTGTTTTTT. Protein: CATSDLLAGDTGELFF.

V gene TRBV4-2 combines with J gene TRBJ1-5; 7 positions agree with TRBD1. Per the germline V gene, CDR1 is LGHNA and CDR2 is YNFKEQ. The length of the CDR3 is 15 residues. Trimming cost V 3 bases and J 3 bases; bases outside gene matches: 5. CDR3 nucleotide sequence: TGTGCCAGCAGCCAGCGGGACAGCCCCAATCAGCCCCAGCATTTT. Translation gives CASSQRDSPNQPQHF.

The V gene is TRBV6-2 or TRBV6-3, the J gene TRBJ2-3; 10 bases agree with TRBD1. The CDR3 is 15 residues long. V lost 2 bases, J lost 7 bases, and 6 bases stayed unmatched. The germline V gene has CDR1 MNHEY and CDR2 SVGEGT. CDR3 nucleotides: TGTGCCAGCAGTTACGACGACAGGGGGCTGAATACGCAGTATTTT. Its translation is CASSYDDRGLNTQYF.

The chain recombines TRBV4-3 with TRBJ2-1, with D possibly TRBD2 on 5 matching bases. The CDR3 runs 16 residues. Per the germline V gene, CDR1 is LGHNA and CDR2 is YSLEER. V dropped 0 bases and J dropped 6 bases, with 15 bases sitting between them. In nucleotides, the CDR3 is TGCGCCAGCAGCCAAGATGGGAGCATAAACCTCAATGAGCAGTTCTTC. It codes for CASSQDGSINLNEQFF.

The chain joins TRBV12-3 or TRBV12-4 to TRBJ2-7; D tentatively reads TRBD1 or TRBD2 (6 bases each). Trimming pared 2 bases from V and 5 bases from J, leaving 10 bases between. This CDR3 comprises 13 residues. The CDR3 region has the DNA TGTGCCAGCAGTTTAAAGGGGGGCCACGAGCAGTACTTC. This gives the protein CASSLKGGHEQYF.

The chain is built from TRBV4-1 and TRBJ2-1; TRBD2 is a possible D gene (6 bases). V was trimmed by 4 bases and J by 5 bases, leaving 15 bases between them. The CDR3 contains 15 residues. Germline lookup yields CDR1 MGHRA and CDR2 YSYEKL. This CDR3 is CASSPGPRTNNEQFF. The CDR3 nucleotides are TGCGCCAGCAGCCCCGGCCCCCGGACTAACAATGAGCAGTTCTTC.

The V and J genes are TRBV19 and TRBJ1-1, with 7 bases that match TRBD1. The CDR3 sequence is 15 residues long. V lost 4 bases and J lost 0; bases outside the gene matches: 5. CDR1 is LNHDA, CDR2 SQIVND, per germline (reference sequence). The CDR3 reads CASSTKGAMNTEAFF. The CDR3 nucleotides read TGTGCCAGTAGTACTAAGGGGGCGATGAACACTGAAGCTTTCTTT.

The V call is TRBV9, the J call TRBJ2-2; TRBD2 matches at 16 bases. Per germline, CDR1 SGDLS and CDR2 YYNGEE. The CDR3 totals 16 residues. V was pared by 3 bases and J by 6 bases, with 2 bases of the junction left unmatched. CDR3 bases: TGTGCCAGCAGCGAGGGGACTAGCGGGAGGGCCGGGGAGCTGTTTTTT. As protein: CASSEGTSGRAGELFF.

CDR3 sequence reads: CASSRTSRADTQYF. CDR3 bases: TGTGCCAGCAGTCGGACTAGCAGGGCAGATACGCAGTATTTT. The chain has TRBV27 and TRBJ2-3; 8 nucleotides agree with TRBD2. Germline V gives CDR1 MNHEY, CDR2 SMNVEV (reference sequence). The CDR3 has 14 amino acids. The trim removed 5 bases at V and 4 bases at J, leaving 5 bases unmatched.

The gene calls are TRBV6-5 and TRBJ2-3; D gene uncertain. Per germline, CDR1 MNHEY and CDR2 SVGAGI. Trimming took 6 bases from V and 0 from J, leaving 7 bases between them. This CDR3 comprises 13 residues. The CDR3 nucleotides are TGTGCCAGCAGCCAAACTAGCACAGATACGCAGTATTTT. It encodes CASSQTSTDTQYF.

V is TRBV5-4 and J is TRBJ2-5; a weak D match, TRBD2 (5 bases). Trimming removed 0 bases from V and 5 bases from J, with 14 bases in between. The V gene's germline CDR1 is SGHNT and CDR2 YYREEE (reference sequence). The CDR3 is made up of 15 amino acids. As DNA, the CDR3 is TGTGCCAGCAGCTTGGCAGCGAGGGCGATGGAGACCCAGTACTTC. Its translation is CASSLAARAMETQYF.

The chain has TRBV29-1 and TRBJ2-1, with D possibly TRBD2 on 5 matching bases. The V gene lost 3 bases and the J gene lost 7 bases, with 10 bases spanning the gap. The germline V gene has CDR1 SQVTM and CDR2 ANQGSEA. This CDR3 region has 12 residues. CDR3: CSVERTVNEQFF. The CDR3 DNA reads as TGCAGCGTTGAGAGGACTGTGAATGAGCAGTTCTTC.

This clone was seen a single time. The CDR3 loop reads CASGSPPGTGEQYF. For the CDR3, the DNA is TGTGCTAGTGGTTCCCCGCCCGGGACAGGCGAGCAGTACTTC. The chain links TRBV12-5 to TRBJ2-7; 8 bases agree with TRBD1. The CDR3 extends over 14 amino acids. The germline CDR1 and CDR2 sequences are LGHNT and FRNRAP. Trimming took 4 bases from V and 6 from J; bases not matched to a gene: 8.

The rearrangement joins TRBV18 to TRBJ2-1; D is unclear. The CDR3 sequence is 20 residues long. Trimming took off 3 bases at V and 3 bases at J, with 27 bases between the two ends. CDR1 KGHSH and CDR2 LQKENI come from the germline V gene. CDR3 bases: TGTGCCAGCTCACCGAGGACCGCCGATATTACTACCCGCGGCTACAATGAGCAGTTCTTC. Translating gives CASSPRTADITTRGYNEQFF.

The chain is built from TRBV7-8 and TRBJ2-2; 8 positions agree with TRBD2. The CDR3 extends over 16 amino acids. Germline trimming cut 5 bases from V and 6 bases from J; bases unmatched to any gene: 11. Germline values: CDR1 SGHVS, CDR2 FQNEAQ. CDR3 in DNA: TGTGCCAGCAGCCCCGCCGGGGGGGGAATCCCCGGGGAGCTGTTTTTT. Translation: CASSPAGGGIPGELFF.

V and J are TRBV9 and TRBJ2-2; the match to TRBD2 covers 16 bases. CDR1 SGDLS and CDR2 YYNGEE come from the germline V gene. Unmatched junction bases numbered 4, after V lost 4 bases and J lost 4 bases. This CDR3 has 17 residues. CDR3 region: CASSTGLAGGLTGELFF. DNA of the CDR3: TGTGCCAGCAGCACGGGACTAGCGGGAGGGCTCACCGGGGAGCTGTTTTTT. The full variable domain, completed using reference TRBV9 and TRBJ2-2, is DSGVTQTPKHLITATGQRVTLRCSPRSGDLSVYWYQQSLDQGLQFLIQYYNGEERAKGNILERFSAQQFPDLHSELNLSSLELGDSALYFCASSTGLAGGLTGELFFGEGSRLTVL.

CDR3 in DNA: TGTGCCAGCAGTTTGACAGGGACCTACGAGCAGTACTTC. As protein: CASSLTGTYEQYF. The gene calls are TRBV27 and TRBJ2-7; TRBD1 agrees at 7 bases. This CDR3 has 13 residues. V trimming: 3 bases; J trimming: 2 bases; junction bases outside the gene matches: 1. Germline CDR1 reads MNHEY; CDR2 reads SMNVEV (reference sequence).

V is TRBV2 and J is TRBJ2-7; D is perhaps TRBD1 or TRBD2 (5 bases each). The CDR3 is 15 amino acids. With 4 bases removed from V and 2 bases from J, the gap between germline ends came to 15 bases. Germline assignment: CDR1 SNHLY and CDR2 FYNNEI. The CDR3 here is CASSGFRGPAYEQYF. For the CDR3, the DNA is TGTGCCAGCAGTGGATTCCGGGGCCCCGCCTACGAGCAGTACTTC.

The V gene is TRBV4-3, the J gene TRBJ2-7; D may be TRBD1 (6 bases). This CDR3 contains 17 residues. V was clipped by 1 base and J by 3 bases, with 19 bases between them. Looked up from germline, CDR1 is LGHNA and CDR2 is YSLEER. CDR3 nucleotides: TGCGCCAGCAGCCAAGCCGTTGGCAGGGGTAGTCTCTACGAGCAGTACTTC. This codes for CASSQAVGRGSLYEQYF.

The chain recombines TRBV7-9 with TRBJ2-5, with unresolved D. The CDR3 contains 12 residues. Trimming shortened V by 4 bases and J by 1 base, and 4 bases separated the two germline ends. Germline CDR1 SEHNR, CDR2 FQNEAQ (reference sequence). For the CDR3, the DNA is TGTGCCAGCAGCTATAGCCAAGAGACCCAGTACTTC. Its translation is CASSYSQETQYF.